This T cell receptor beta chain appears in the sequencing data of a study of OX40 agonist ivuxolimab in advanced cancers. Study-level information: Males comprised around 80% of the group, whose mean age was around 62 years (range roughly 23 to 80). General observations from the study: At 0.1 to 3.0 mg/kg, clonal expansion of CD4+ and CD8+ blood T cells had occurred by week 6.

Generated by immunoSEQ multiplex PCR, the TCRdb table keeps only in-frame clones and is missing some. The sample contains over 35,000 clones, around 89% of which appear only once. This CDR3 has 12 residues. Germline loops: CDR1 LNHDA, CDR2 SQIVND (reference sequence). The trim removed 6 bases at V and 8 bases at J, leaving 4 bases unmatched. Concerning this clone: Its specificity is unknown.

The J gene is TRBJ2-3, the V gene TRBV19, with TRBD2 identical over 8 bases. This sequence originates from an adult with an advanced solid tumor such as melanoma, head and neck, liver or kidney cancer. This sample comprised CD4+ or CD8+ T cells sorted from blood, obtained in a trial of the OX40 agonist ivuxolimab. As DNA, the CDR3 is TGTGCCAGTAGCAGCGGGAGTGGTACGCAGTATTTT. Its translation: CASSSGSGTQYF.